Given below is one TCR beta chain in context. Antigen unknown. The data derive from a study of T cells in Graves' hyperthyroidism and ophthalmopathy. V dropped 7 bases and J dropped 4; count of bases not matched to a gene: 6. CDR3 length: 14 residues. CDR1 LNHDA and CDR2 SQIVND come from the germline V gene (reference sequence). The CDR3 regions of TCR beta were amplified from RNA transcripts. HTBI primers were the set used in a first-round RT-PCR of the TCR CDR3. Each CDR3 protein gets one entry after TCRdb re-called the multiplex PCR reads with MiXCR. The profile covers fewer than 650,000 distinct CDR3 sequences, with 13% to 15% appearing a single time and 6.5% to 9% taken by the ten largest. The diagnostic basis comprised clinical symptoms, serum thyroxine and TRAb, thyroid ultrasound and orbital computed tomography. Study results and caveats: The model's output predicted ophthalmopathy at a median of around 6.9 months prior to onset.

What was sequenced was blood. The J gene is TRBJ1-1, the V gene TRBV19, with 10 positions matching TRBD1. The clonotype originates from a woman aged 18-29 years with Graves' ophthalmopathy. For the CDR3, the DNA is TGTGCCAGTACCCCGAGGACAGGGGGCACTGAAGCTTTCTTT. Translating it yields CASTPRTGGTEAFF.